The 14 T cell receptor beta chains reported below all come from one sample, sequenced in a study of T cell changes during pregnancy in multiple sclerosis. Assay used: immunoSEQ multiplex PCR; TCRdb lists only in-frame clones, some missing. This repertoire shows around 55,000 clones, 93% found once; its top ten account for 3% to 4%. This specimen was CD8+ T cells from peripheral blood mononuclear cells, taken in the second trimester of pregnancy. These receptors originate from a female donor with multiple sclerosis, enrolled in a pregnancy study.

The genes are TRBV25-1 and TRBJ2-5, with TRBD1 matching over 11 bases. Per germline, CDR1 MGHDK and CDR2 SYGVNS. This CDR3 spans 15 amino acids. J was trimmed by 5 bases and V by 3 bases; bases with no gene match: 5. The CDR3 reads CASSERTGGWETQYF. CDR3 bases: TGTGCCAGCAGTGAGAGGACAGGGGGCTGGGAGACCCAGTACTTC.

In nucleotides, the CDR3 is TGTGCCAGCAACCGGAGGGGGGGGAAGGGCTACACCTTC. Its translation: CASNRRGGKGYTF. The rearrangement links TRBV9 to TRBJ1-2, with TRBD1 as a possible D gene (6 bases). CDR1 SGDLS and CDR2 YYNGEE come from the germline V gene. This CDR3 comprises 13 residues. V dropped 6 bases and J dropped 8 bases, with 17 bases sitting between them.

The CDR3 nucleotides are TGCGCCAGCAGCCAAGGCCGACAGGACTCCTACGAGCAGTACTTC. Its protein is CASSQGRQDSYEQYF. V is TRBV4-3 and J is TRBJ2-7; D may be TRBD1 (6 bases). The CDR3 extends over 15 amino acids. Trimming left V 1 base short and J 0 bases short, with 10 bases between. CDR1 LGHNA and CDR2 YSLEER come from the germline V gene.

V usage is TRBV5-4 and J usage is TRBJ2-5, with 10 nucleotides matching TRBD2. Losses at the gene ends were 0 bases for V and 3 bases for J; bases not matched to a gene: 5. The germline V gene has CDR1 SGHNT and CDR2 YYREEE (reference sequence). There are 16 residues in the CDR3. The CDR3 DNA reads as TGTGCCAGCAGCTTGGCCGGTCTAGCGGGGGAAGAGACCCAGTACTTC. Its translation: CASSLAGLAGEETQYF.

CDR3 sequence (DNA): TGTGCCAGCAGCTTAGACAGGGAAAACGAGCAGTTCTTC. Translated, it gives CASSLDRENEQFF. The V gene is TRBV5-8, the J gene TRBJ2-1, with 7 bases lining up with TRBD1. The length of the CDR3 is 13 residues. Per germline, CDR1 SGHTS and CDR2 YDEGEE. J gave up 10 bases and V 2 bases, and 6 bases lay outside the gene matches.

The CDR3 loop is CASTLGGVNTEAFF. Written as DNA, the CDR3 is TGTGCCAGCACCCTGGGGGGGGTGAACACTGAAGCTTTCTTT. This chain links TRBV28 with TRBJ1-1; tentative D call: TRBD1 (5 bases). The germline CDR1 and CDR2 sequences are MDHEN and SYDVKM. CDR3 length: 14 amino acids. The ends were cut back, 7 bases at V and 0 bases at J, with 12 bases in the middle.

The chain recombines TRBV15 with TRBJ1-2, with D possibly being TRBD1 (6 bases). Germline V gene sequence: CDR1 LNHNV, CDR2 YYDKDF (reference sequence). Trimming removed 0 bases from V and 7 bases from J, with 15 bases in between. This CDR3 has 15 residues. CDR3 in DNA: TGTGCCACCAGCAGAGATAGGGGGGGGCTGAGTGGCTACACCTTC. Translating it yields CATSRDRGGLSGYTF.

This chain connects TRBV6-1 to TRBJ2-7; D unresolved. Germline lookup yields CDR1 MNHNS and CDR2 SASEGT. CDR3 length: 13 residues. V lost 0 bases and J 1 base, leaving 4 bases between the germline ends. The CDR3 region has the DNA TGTGCCAGCAGTGAAGCGGAGTCCTACGAGCAGTACTTC. As protein: CASSEAESYEQYF.

CDR3 residues: CASSLSAGLNTEAFF. In DNA, the CDR3 is TGTGCCAGCAGCTTAAGCGCAGGGCTGAACACTGAAGCTTTCTTT. This sequence joins TRBV7-3 and TRBJ1-1; D is perhaps TRBD1 (5 bases). This CDR3 comprises 15 residues. CDR1 SGHTA and CDR2 FQGTGA come from the germline V gene. V lost 1 base, J lost 0 bases, and 9 bases lay in between.

The chain recombines TRBV9 with TRBJ2-6, with no clear D. CDR3 length: 17 amino acids. Germline CDR1 is SGDLS and CDR2 is YYNGEE. V was trimmed by 5 bases and J by 0 bases, leaving 15 bases between them. For the CDR3, the DNA is TGTGCCAGCAGGGGCAGGAATTCCTTCTCTGGGGCCAACGTCCTGACTTTC. Translated: CASRGRNSFSGANVLTF.

The chain carries TRBV4-3 and TRBJ2-1; 9 nucleotides align to TRBD2. The CDR3 spans 16 residues. V trimming: 0 bases; J trimming: 2 bases; junction bases outside the gene matches: 2. From germline, CDR1 is LGHNA and CDR2 YSLEER. CDR3 nucleotide sequence: TGCGCCAGCAGCCAAGATAGCGGGGGCGCCTACAATGAGCAGTTCTTC. It codes for CASSQDSGGAYNEQFF.

The V gene is TRBV4-1, the J gene TRBJ2-3, with 13 bases matching TRBD2. This CDR3 is built from 16 residues. Germline CDR1 reads MGHRA; CDR2 reads YSYEKL. V trimming: 4 bases; J trimming: 6 bases; junction bases outside the gene matches: 7. CDR3 region: CASSLQRTSGSDTQYF. CDR3 coding DNA: TGCGCCAGCAGCCTCCAAAGGACTAGCGGGAGTGATACGCAGTATTTT.

The chain joins TRBV6-4 to TRBJ2-7; TRBD1 matches 11 bases. The ends lost 6 bases at V and 4 bases at J; junction bases unmatched: 14. CDR1 and CDR2 from the germline V gene are MRHNA and SNTAGT. The length of the CDR3 is 17 residues. CDR3 DNA: TGTGCCAGCAGCAGCCTACGCCGGGACAGGGGGACGTACGAGCAGTACTTC. It translates to CASSSLRRDRGTYEQYF.

V and J are TRBV6-5 and TRBJ2-3, with D unclear. The V and J ends lost 4 bases and 2 bases respectively, with 7 bases between them. The CDR3 length is 13 residues. CDR1 MNHEY and CDR2 SVGAGI come from the germline V gene. The CDR3 bases are TGTGCCAGCAGTTCACAGATCACAGATACGCAGTATTTT. Protein sequence: CASSSQITDTQYF.